The rows below give T cell receptor beta chains drawn from one sample of a study of T cells in Graves' hyperthyroidism and ophthalmopathy. TCRdb ran MiXCR on the multiplex PCR reads and lists one entry per CDR3 protein. The repertoire holds about 610,000 distinct CDR3 sequences, with roughly 15% as singletons. Source material: blood. These receptors all stem from a woman in her forties with Graves' ophthalmopathy. Each CDR3 is given with its conserved first and last residue. A D gene is named only where the DNA matches it firmly. A clone size is listed for some rows: how often the clone was seen (once, few, many), or a class if it is expanded.

j_call: TRBJ2-7; clone_size: many; v_call: TRBV4-1; d_call: TRBD2; cdr3_aa: CASSGLAEIHYEQYF; cdr3_nt: TGCGCCAGCAGCGGACTAGCGGAGATCCACTACGAGCAGTACTTC
j_call: TRBJ1-1; clone_size: few; v_call: TRBV7-9; d_call: NA; cdr3_aa: CASLRGVRNTEAFF; cdr3_nt: TGTGCCAGCCTCAGGGGAGTAAGGAACACTGAAGCTTTCTTT
j_call: TRBJ2-2; clone_size: many; v_call: TRBV28; d_call: NA; cdr3_aa: CASRRTEGGGELFF; cdr3_nt: TGTGCCAGCAGAAGGACAGAAGGGGGCGGGGAGCTGTTTTTT
j_call: TRBJ1-2; clone_size: few; v_call: TRBV27; d_call: TRBD1; cdr3_aa: CASSRTGNNYGYTF; cdr3_nt: TGTGCCAGCAGTCGGACAGGAAATAACTATGGCTACACCTTC
j_call: TRBJ1-2; clone_size: many; v_call: TRBV6-5; d_call: TRBD1; cdr3_aa: CATLRDRDYGYTF; cdr3_nt: TGTGCCACCCTCCGGGACAGAGACTATGGCTACACCTTC
j_call: TRBJ2-5; clone_size: many; v_call: TRBV2; d_call: TRBD2; cdr3_aa: CASWSAGGAWETQYF; cdr3_nt: TGTGCCAGCTGGTCGGCGGGAGGGGCGTGGGAGACCCAGTACTTC
j_call: TRBJ2-4; clone_size: NA; v_call: TRBV6-5; d_call: TRBD2; cdr3_aa: CASSYSSSSGSYIQYF; cdr3_nt: TGTGCCAGCAGTTACTCTTCCTCTAGCGGGAGTTACATTCAGTACTTC
j_call: TRBJ2-7; clone_size: many; v_call: TRBV28; d_call: NA; cdr3_aa: CASGIRPLSYEQYF; cdr3_nt: TGTGCCAGCGGAATAAGACCTCTGAGCTACGAGCAGTACTTC
j_call: TRBJ2-5; clone_size: many; v_call: TRBV15; d_call: NA; cdr3_aa: CATSREGGGWETQYF; cdr3_nt: TGTGCCACCAGCAGAGAGGGAGGGGGTTGGGAGACCCAGTACTTC
j_call: TRBJ2-7; clone_size: NA; v_call: TRBV13; d_call: NA; cdr3_aa: CASTEAGQGGREQYF; cdr3_nt: TGTGCCAGCACCGAAGCCGGACAGGGAGGGCGCGAGCAGTACTTC
j_call: TRBJ1-1; clone_size: many; v_call: TRBV28; d_call: NA; cdr3_aa: CASSFRGRGAFF; cdr3_nt: TGTGCCAGCAGTTTCCGTGGCAGGGGAGCTTTCTTT
j_call: TRBJ1-5; clone_size: NA; v_call: TRBV18; d_call: NA; cdr3_aa: CASSRDPNSNQPQHF; cdr3_nt: TGTGCCAGCTCACGGGACCCGAATAGCAATCAGCCCCAGCATTTT
j_call: TRBJ1-2; clone_size: many; v_call: TRBV2; d_call: NA; cdr3_aa: CASSVGWERGYTF; cdr3_nt: TGTGCCAGCAGTGTAGGGTGGGAGCGCGGCTACACCTTC
j_call: TRBJ2-7; clone_size: many; v_call: TRBV6-1; d_call: TRBD1; cdr3_aa: CASRQGAGEQYF; cdr3_nt: TGTGCCAGCAGACAGGGGGCGGGCGAGCAGTACTTC
j_call: TRBJ2-2; clone_size: many; v_call: TRBV6-2/TRBV6-3; d_call: NA; cdr3_aa: CASRPPPRGPGGDGELFF; cdr3_nt: TGTGCCAGCAGACCCCCCCCGCGGGGCCCAGGGGGTGACGGGGAGCTGTTTTTT
j_call: TRBJ1-6; clone_size: NA; v_call: TRBV7-2; d_call: NA; cdr3_aa: CASSNHLDRAPSPYNSPLHF; cdr3_nt: TGTGCCAGCAGCAACCACCTGGATCGGGCCCCAAGCCCCTATAATTCACCCCTCCACTTT
j_call: TRBJ2-5; clone_size: NA; v_call: TRBV28; d_call: NA; cdr3_aa: CASSLFGRIQETQYF; cdr3_nt: TGTGCCAGCAGTTTATTCGGACGAATCCAAGAGACCCAGTACTTC
j_call: TRBJ2-4; clone_size: many; v_call: TRBV30; d_call: NA; cdr3_aa: CAWSPGIGDGKNIQYF; cdr3_nt: TGTGCCTGGAGCCCGGGGATAGGTGATGGCAAAAACATTCAGTACTTC
j_call: TRBJ2-2; clone_size: NA; v_call: TRBV6-1; d_call: TRBD2; cdr3_aa: CASSGFGTSGNTGELFF; cdr3_nt: TGTGCCAGCAGTGGATTTGGGACTAGCGGTAACACCGGGGAGCTGTTTTTT
j_call: TRBJ1-3; clone_size: many; v_call: TRBV6-1; d_call: TRBD1; cdr3_aa: CASSTGQGGNTTYF; cdr3_nt: TGTGCCAGCAGTACCGGACAGGGAGGAAACACCACATATTTT